The 6 T cell receptor beta chains below come from one sample, sequenced in a study of cytomegalovirus exposure and HLA in healthy donors. Both 60 Vbeta primers and 13 Jbeta primers went into the PCR. Only in-frame clones appear in the TCRdb table, and some are missing; sequencing was by immunoSEQ multiplex PCR. The sample carries about 190,000 clones, 79% recorded once. The sequencing input was PBMCs. These receptors were taken from a woman aged 18-29 years in good health and CMV-seronegative.

The chain joins TRBV7-2 to TRBJ1-2, with 8 bases fitting TRBD1. The CDR3 spans 16 residues. CDR1 is SGHTA, CDR2 FQGNSA, per germline. V shed 4 bases, J shed 0 bases, and the junction held 7 bases outside the gene matches. In DNA form, the CDR3 reads TGTGCCAGCAGCTCGCCTAGGACAGGGTCTAACTATGGCTACACCTTC. Its protein is CASSSPRTGSNYGYTF. Looking up the rest from reference TRBV7-2 and TRBJ1-2 gives the full variable domain: GAGVSQSPSNKVTEKGKDVELRCDPISGHTALYWYRQSLGQGLEFLIYFQGNSAPDKSGLPSDRFSAERTGGSVSTLTIQRTQQEDSAVYLCASSSPRTGSNYGYTFGSGTRLTVV.

The rearrangement links TRBV6-1 to TRBJ2-7; D perhaps matches TRBD1 (6 bases). The CDR3 is made up of 13 amino acids. Trimming cost V 4 bases and J 6 bases, with 13 bases left between them. CDR1 and CDR2 from the germline V gene are MNHNS and SASEGT. CDR3 amino acids: CASSAGDRSEQYF. CDR3 DNA sequence: TGTGCCAGCAGTGCCGGCGACAGGAGCGAGCAGTACTTC.

The sample holds a few counts of this clone. The chain combines TRBV5-1 with TRBJ2-7, with 8 bases fitting TRBD1. With V trimmed by 1 base and J by 6 bases, 0 bases remained unmatched. Germline V gene data show CDR1 as SGHRS and CDR2 as YFSETQ. The CDR3 extends over 12 amino acids. The CDR3, as DNA: TGCGCCAGCAGCTTGACAGGGGGCGAGCAGTACTTC. Translation: CASSLTGGEQYF.

In its sample, this clone was seen a few times. The genes are TRBV28 and TRBJ2-7; TRBD2 might be the D (5 bases). Germline assignment: CDR1 MDHEN and CDR2 SYDVKM. Trimming took off 2 bases at V and 7 bases at J, with 18 bases between the two ends. This CDR3 contains 15 residues. CDR3 nucleotides: TGTGCCAGCAGTTTAAGGCAGGAGGCAAATCAGGAGCAGTACTTC. Translating gives CASSLRQEANQEQYF.

The rearrangement links TRBV29-1 to TRBJ2-1, with 9 bases fitting TRBD1. V was clipped by 7 bases and J by 9 bases; unmatched bases: 10. Looked up from germline, CDR1 is SQVTM and CDR2 is ANQGSEA. The CDR3 has 13 residues. CDR3 coding DNA: TGCAGCGGCAGGGGACAGGGAGGAAGTGAGCAGTTCTTC. The encoded protein is CSGRGQGGSEQFF.

This clone was picked up a small number of times. This sequence joins TRBV28 and TRBJ2-7, with 7 bases lining up with TRBD1. This CDR3 is 14 amino acids long. Trimming at V came to 5 bases and at J to 9 bases, leaving 13 bases not matched to a gene. Germline lookup yields CDR1 MDHEN and CDR2 SYDVKM. CDR3 protein: CASSTTGVKVVQYF. The CDR3 region has the DNA TGTGCCAGCAGTACCACAGGGGTTAAGGTGGTGCAGTACTTC.